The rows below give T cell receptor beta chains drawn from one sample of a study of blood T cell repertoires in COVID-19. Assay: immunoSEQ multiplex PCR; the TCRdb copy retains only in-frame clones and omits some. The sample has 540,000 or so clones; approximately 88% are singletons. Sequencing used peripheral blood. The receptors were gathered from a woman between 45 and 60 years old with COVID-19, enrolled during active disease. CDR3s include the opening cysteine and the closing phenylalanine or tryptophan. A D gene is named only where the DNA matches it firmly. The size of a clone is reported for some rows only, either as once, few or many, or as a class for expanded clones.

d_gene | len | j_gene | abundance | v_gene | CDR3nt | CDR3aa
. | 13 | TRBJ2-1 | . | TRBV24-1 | TGTGCCACATCCGGGACACTCAGAGGTGAGCAGTTCTTC | CATSGTLRGEQFF
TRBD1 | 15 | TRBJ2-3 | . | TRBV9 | TGTGCCAGCAGCCCCCGGACAGGGGGAGAAGATACGCAGTATTTT | CASSPRTGGEDTQYF
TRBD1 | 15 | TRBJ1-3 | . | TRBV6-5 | TGTGCCAGCAGCCGGGGACAGGGGGCGAGAAACACCATATATTTT | CASSRGQGARNTIYF
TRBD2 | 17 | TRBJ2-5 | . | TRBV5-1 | TGCGCCACCTCAACTGATACTAGCGGGGGGTTAAAAGAGACCCAGTACTTC | CATSTDTSGGLKETQYF
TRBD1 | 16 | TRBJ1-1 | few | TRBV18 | TGTGCCAGCTCACTTAGCACAGGGGGACGCGGCACTGAAGCTTTCTTT | CASSLSTGGRGTEAFF
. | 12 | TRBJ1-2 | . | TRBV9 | TGTGCCAGCAGCGCCTTGGGGGCAGGCTACACCTTC | CASSALGAGYTF
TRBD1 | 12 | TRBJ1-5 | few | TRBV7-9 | TGTGCCAGCAGCCCCGGACAGGGCAATCAGCATTTT | CASSPGQGNQHF
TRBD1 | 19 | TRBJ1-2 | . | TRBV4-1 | TGCGCCAGCAGCCAAGACATATTTGATCGGACAGGGAAGATCTATGGCTACACCTTC | CASSQDIFDRTGKIYGYTF
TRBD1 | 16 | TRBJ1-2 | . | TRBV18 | TGTGCCAGCTCACTATCCGGGACAGATTCTAACTATGGCTACACCTTC | CASSLSGTDSNYGYTF
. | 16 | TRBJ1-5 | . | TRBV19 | TGTGCCAGTAGTATGGTAACCGGGACATCCAATCAGCCCCAGCATTTT | CASSMVTGTSNQPQHF
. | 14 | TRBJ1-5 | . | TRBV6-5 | TGTGCCAGCAGCAGGGGTAGCGTCAATCAGCCCCAGCATTTT | CASSRGSVNQPQHF
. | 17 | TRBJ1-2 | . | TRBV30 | TGTGCCTGGACCCGACGTAAATCCAGGGGACTAGGCTATGGCTACACCTTC | CAWTRRKSRGLGYGYTF
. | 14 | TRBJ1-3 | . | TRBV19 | TGTGCCAGTAGAACAGACATCTCTGGAAACACCATATATTTT | CASRTDISGNTIYF
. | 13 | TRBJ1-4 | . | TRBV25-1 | TGTGCCAGCCTACAGGCACCTAATGAAAAACTGTTTTTT | CASLQAPNEKLFF
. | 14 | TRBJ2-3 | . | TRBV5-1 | TGCGCCAGCAGCATTGGTGGGGCCGGAGATACGCAGTATTTT | CASSIGGAGDTQYF
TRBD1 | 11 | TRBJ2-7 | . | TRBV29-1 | TGCAGCGTCCCGGACAGGGGCGAGCAGTACTTC | CSVPDRGEQYF
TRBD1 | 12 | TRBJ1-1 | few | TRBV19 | TGTGCCTCTATCGGACAGGGGGCTGAAGCTTTCTTT | CASIGQGAEAFF
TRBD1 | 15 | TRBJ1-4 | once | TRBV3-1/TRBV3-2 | TGTGCCAGCAGCTATCGGACAGGGCTTAATGAAAAACTGTTTTTT | CASSYRTGLNEKLFF
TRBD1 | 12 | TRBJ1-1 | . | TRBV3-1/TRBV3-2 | TGTGCCAGCAGTTTTGACAGGGCTGAAGCTTTCTTT | CASSFDRAEAFF
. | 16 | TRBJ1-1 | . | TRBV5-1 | TGCGCCAGCAGCTTGGAATCGGCCGGAGGGGCTCCTGAAGCTTTCTTT | CASSLESAGGAPEAFF
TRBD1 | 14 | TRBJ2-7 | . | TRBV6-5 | TGTGCCAGCAGTTCGACAGGGAGCTCCTACGAGCAGTACTTC | CASSSTGSSYEQYF
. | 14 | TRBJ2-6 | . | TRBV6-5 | TGTGCCAGCAGTATCCAGGACAGGGCCAACGTCCTGACTTTC | CASSIQDRANVLTF
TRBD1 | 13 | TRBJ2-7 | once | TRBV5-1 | TGCGCCAGCGGACAGGGCTATTCCTACGAGCAGTACTTC | CASGQGYSYEQYF
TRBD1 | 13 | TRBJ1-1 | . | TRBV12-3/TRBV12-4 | TGTGCCAGCAGTCCTGGTCAGGGGGCTGAAGCTTTCTTT | CASSPGQGAEAFF
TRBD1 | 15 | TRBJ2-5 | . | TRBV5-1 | TGCGCCAGCAGCTTGTTCGACAGGGTTGGAGAGACCCAGTACTTC | CASSLFDRVGETQYF
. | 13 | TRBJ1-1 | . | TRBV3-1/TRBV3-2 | TGTGCCAGCAGCCAGGGAGAGGAAACTGAAGCTTTCTTT | CASSQGEETEAFF
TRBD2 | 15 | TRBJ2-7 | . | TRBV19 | TGTGCCAGTAGCGTCGGGACTAGACCCTCCTACGAGCAGTACTTC | CASSVGTRPSYEQYF
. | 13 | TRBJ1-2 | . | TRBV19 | . | CASTSGGRYGYTF
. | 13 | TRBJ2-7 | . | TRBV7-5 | TGTGCCAGCGGCCTCGGACACCCCTACGAGCAGTACTTC | CASGLGHPYEQYF
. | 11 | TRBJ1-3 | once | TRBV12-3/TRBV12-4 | TGTGCCAGCAGTAGAGTGAACACCATATATTTT | CASSRVNTIYF
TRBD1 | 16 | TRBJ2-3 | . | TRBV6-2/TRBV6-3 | TGTGCCAGCAGTTACCGGGACAGTTCTAGCACAGATACGCAGTATTTT | CASSYRDSSSTDTQYF
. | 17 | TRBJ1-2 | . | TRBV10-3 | TGTGCCATCAGTGGATCGGGTGAGATAAAAGCTAACTATGGCTACACCTTC | CAISGSGEIKANYGYTF
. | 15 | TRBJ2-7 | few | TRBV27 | TGTGCCAGCAGTTTATGGGCAGGATCATCAGGCGAGCAGTACTTC | CASSLWAGSSGEQYF
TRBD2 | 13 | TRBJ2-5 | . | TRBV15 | TGTGCCACCCGGGGGGGGGCGGGGGAGACCCAGTACTTC | CATRGGAGETQYF
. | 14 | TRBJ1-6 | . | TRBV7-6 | TGTGCCAGCAGCCCCCGATCGGGAGGGTCACCCCTCCACTTT | CASSPRSGGSPLHF
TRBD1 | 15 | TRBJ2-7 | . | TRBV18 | TGTGCCAGCTCACCATGGGACAGGCTTCGGGACGAGCAGTACTTC | CASSPWDRLRDEQYF
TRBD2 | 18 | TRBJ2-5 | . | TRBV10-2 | TGCGCCAGCAGCGGACTAGCGGGGGGGCCCGAGGTTCTCGAGACCCAGTACTTC | CASSGLAGGPEVLETQYF